These 16 T cell receptor beta chains came from one sample sequenced in a study of early T cells in non-severe SARS-CoV-2 infection. One entry per CDR3 protein, called by TCRdb with MiXCR from the 5' RACE reads. The table lists some 35,000 distinct CDR3 sequences, 5% to 6.5% of them singletons. The sequenced sample consisted of whole blood. The receptors originated from an adult who was a healthcare worker with PCR-confirmed SARS-CoV-2 infection or an uninfected control (not recorded which).

The chain joins TRBV6-2 or TRBV6-3 to TRBJ2-7; 11 bases map to TRBD2. J lost 6 bases, V lost 2 bases, and 6 bases had no gene match. Germline CDR1 is MNHEY and CDR2 is SVGEGT. The CDR3 loop spans 15 amino acids. This CDR3 reads CASSYITSGSIEQYF. The CDR3 DNA reads TGTGCCAGCAGTTACATTACTAGCGGGAGCATCGAGCAGTACTTC.

By share, this clonotype counts as medium-sized. The rearrangement uses TRBV2 and TRBJ2-4; 8 bases map to TRBD1. V trimming: 4 bases; J trimming: 7 bases; junction bases outside the gene matches: 6. There are 14 residues in the CDR3. Germline V CDR1 and CDR2: SNHLY, FYNNEI. CDR3 sequence: CASSGLDRENIQYF. As DNA, the CDR3 is TGTGCCAGCAGTGGGTTGGACAGGGAGAACATTCAGTACTTC.

This clonotype was found a few times. The rearrangement links TRBV12-5 to TRBJ1-5, with D possibly being TRBD1 (6 bases). Germline-derived CDR1 and CDR2 are LGHNT and FRNRAP. There are 14 residues in the CDR3. The V and J ends lost 3 bases and 6 bases respectively, with 12 bases between them. The CDR3 nucleotides read TGTGCTAGTGGTTTTGGGGGCGGGAGTCAGCCCCAGCATTTT. It specifies CASGFGGGSQPQHF.

CDR3 sequence: CASSSGPSGANVLTF. As DNA, the CDR3 is TGTGCCAGCTCAAGCGGACCCTCTGGGGCCAACGTCCTGACTTTC. V and J are TRBV18 and TRBJ2-6; D may be TRBD2 (5 bases). V was cut by 5 bases and J by 0 bases, with 8 bases left in between. Germline loops: CDR1 KGHSH, CDR2 LQKENI. This CDR3 has 15 residues.

This clonotype was detected many times. V is TRBV6-2 or TRBV6-3 and J is TRBJ2-3; D unresolved. Trimming removed 6 bases at V and 1 base at J, with 14 bases between. Germline CDR1 reads MNHEY; CDR2 reads SVGEGT. The CDR3 consists of 15 residues. CDR3 nucleotides: TGTGCCAGCAGGGATGGGGTGACTCGCACAGATACGCAGTATTTT. This gives the protein CASRDGVTRTDTQYF.

This clonotype has a count of ten or more. The rearrangement joins TRBV11-3 to TRBJ1-5, with 8 nucleotides matching TRBD1. Per the germline V gene, CDR1 is SGHNT and CDR2 is YENEEA. This CDR3 has 17 residues. Germline trimming cut 1 base from V and 3 bases from J; bases unmatched to any gene: 8. Here the CDR3 DNA reads TGTGCCAGCAGCTTAGTTCACGGACAGGGAAACAATCAGCCCCAGCATTTT. Translated: CASSLVHGQGNNQPQHF.

The genes are TRBV12-3 or TRBV12-4 and TRBJ1-6; possibly TRBD1 for D (6 bases). The V gene lost 4 bases and the J gene lost 8 bases, with 12 bases spanning the gap. The CDR3 contains 14 residues. CDR3 sequence: CASSSGVRYSPLHF. In nucleotides, the CDR3 is TGTGCCAGCAGTTCAGGGGTTAGATATTCACCCCTCCACTTT.

The chain joins TRBV29-1 to TRBJ2-1, with D unclear. Trimming cost V 5 bases and J 9 bases, with 14 bases left between them. CDR3 length: 12 amino acids. The germline V gene encodes CDR1 SQVTM and CDR2 ANQGSEA. CDR3 sequence: CSVFQLWGEQFF. The CDR3, as DNA: TGCAGCGTTTTCCAATTATGGGGTGAGCAGTTCTTC.

This clonotype was detected ten times or more. This CDR3 reads CASSNPPLAGGNEQFF. CDR3 coding DNA: TGTGCCAGCAGCAACCCTCCCCTAGCGGGGGGGAATGAGCAGTTCTTC. The chain links TRBV9 to TRBJ2-1, with 12 bases lining up with TRBD2. V dropped 4 bases and J dropped 7; count of bases not matched to a gene: 9. The CDR3 runs to 16 residues. CDR1 and CDR2 (germline): SGDLS, YYNGEE.

In this sample, this clonotype turned up many times. V usage is TRBV20-1 and J usage is TRBJ2-1; 7 bases are a match to TRBD1. Germline assignment: CDR1 DFQATT and CDR2 SNEGSKA (reference sequence). The V gene end was trimmed by 5 bases and the J gene end by 6 bases; junction bases not matched to a gene: 7. This CDR3 contains 13 residues. CDR3 nucleotide sequence: TGCAGTGCTTCGGGACAGACCACCAATGAGCAGTTCTTC. Translation gives CSASGQTTNEQFF.

This clonotype was counted between two and nine times. This chain links TRBV10-3 with TRBJ2-3; TRBD2 agrees at 9 bases. With V trimmed by 8 bases and J by 6 bases, 9 bases remained unmatched. The CDR3 length is 14 residues. CDR1 is ENHRY and CDR2 is SYGVKD in the germline V gene. CDR3 coding DNA: TGTGCCATCGCCAGCGGGAGGCCGGGTGATACGCAGTATTTT. Its protein product is CAIASGRPGDTQYF.

This clonotype was seen many times. The chain combines TRBV12-3 or TRBV12-4 with TRBJ2-7, with 7 bases identical to TRBD1. J lost 2 bases, V lost 5 bases, and 18 bases had no gene match. There are 18 residues in the CDR3. CDR3 sequence (DNA): TGTGCCAGCAGTCCCCTCCCCCAGACAGGGTCCCACACCTACGAGCAGTACTTC. It is translated as CASSPLPQTGSHTYEQYF.

The gene calls are TRBV7-8 and TRBJ2-2; unclear D gene. V lost 1 base to trimming and J lost 5 bases, with 5 bases between them. Germline V lookup: CDR1 SGHVS, CDR2 FQNEAQ. This CDR3 has 13 amino acids. The CDR3 spells CASSLERTGELFF. CDR3 sequence (DNA): TGTGCCAGCAGCTTAGAACGGACCGGGGAGCTGTTTTTT.

This clonotype was detected a few times. The chain carries TRBV12-3 or TRBV12-4 and TRBJ2-3, with D perhaps TRBD2 (5 bases). The V and J ends lost 6 bases and 11 bases respectively, with 15 bases between them. The CDR3 runs 12 residues. The CDR3 is CASSSVPEGQYF. In DNA, the CDR3 is TGTGCCAGCAGCTCCGTCCCCGAGGGGCAGTATTTT.

This clonotype came up a few times. The genes are TRBV12-3 or TRBV12-4 and TRBJ2-1; D is perhaps TRBD1 (5 bases). The CDR3 covers 15 residues. V lost 6 bases and J 0 bases, leaving 12 bases between the germline ends. The CDR3 DNA is TGTGCCAGCAGCTCACAGGACAACTCCTACAATGAGCAGTTCTTC. Translating gives CASSSQDNSYNEQFF.

This clonotype was picked up a small number of times. The V call is TRBV10-3, the J call TRBJ2-7; D gene unclear. CDR1 ENHRY and CDR2 SYGVKD come from the germline V gene. Trimming took 6 bases from V and 2 from J, leaving 5 bases between them. The CDR3 loop spans 11 amino acids. CDR3 residues: CAIRATYEQYF. As DNA, the CDR3 is TGTGCCATCAGGGCTACCTACGAGCAGTACTTC.